The rows below give T cell receptor beta chains drawn from one sample of a study of blood T cell repertoires in COVID-19. Assay used: immunoSEQ multiplex PCR; TCRdb lists only in-frame clones, some missing. The table lists some 400,000 clones, about 89% of them singletons. The sequenced sample consisted of peripheral blood. These receptors all stem from a woman aged 60-70 years with COVID-19, enrolled during active disease. Each CDR3 is given with its conserved first and last residue. The D gene is left open where the match is weak. Only some rows state a clone size, as once, few, many or a class for expanded clones.

cdr3_nt | cdr3_aa | j_call | d_call | v_call | clone_size
TGCGCCAGCAGCCCGGGGACAGGGACCCCCCAATTCAATGAGCAGTTCTTC | CASSPGTGTPQFNEQFF | TRBJ2-1 | TRBD1 | TRBV5-1 | NA
TGTGCCAGCAGCGCGGGACAGGGAACCTCTGGGGCCAACGTCCTGACTTTC | CASSAGQGTSGANVLTF | TRBJ2-6 | TRBD1 | TRBV9 | NA
TGTGCCACCAGCCGGGACAGGCGCAATGAGCAGTTCTTC | CATSRDRRNEQFF | TRBJ2-1 | TRBD1 | TRBV15 | NA
TGTGCCAGCAGTCGATACAGGCCCGGGGAGCTGTTTTTT | CASSRYRPGELFF | TRBJ2-2 | NA | TRBV12-3/TRBV12-4 | NA
TGTGCCAGCAGCGTAACTAGCCGGCCCTACAATGAGCAGTTCTTC | CASSVTSRPYNEQFF | TRBJ2-1 | NA | TRBV9 | NA
TGTGCCAGCTCTTCCAAGGGTCCGTTTAGCGCTAACTATGGCTACACCTTC | CASSSKGPFSANYGYTF | TRBJ1-2 | NA | TRBV27 | NA
TGTGCCAGCAGTTTATCCCCGGTGCAGGGTGAAGCTTTCTTT | CASSLSPVQGEAFF | TRBJ1-1 | NA | TRBV28 | NA
TGTGCCAGCAGTGAACTGAGGGGGCAAGGCTACACCTTC | CASSELRGQGYTF | TRBJ1-2 | TRBD1 | TRBV25-1 | NA
TGTGCCAGCAGCCAAGTGTCGGGTCAGCTTTTCTTCTTC | CASSQVSGQLFFF | TRBJ2-1 | NA | TRBV4-2 | once
TGTGCCAGCTCATTGGACAGTAACTATGGCTACACCTTC | CASSLDSNYGYTF | TRBJ1-2 | NA | TRBV18 | few
TGTGCCAGTAGTATTGGGACAGGCGTCCTGACTTTCTTT | CASSIGTGVLTFF | TRBJ1-1 | TRBD1 | TRBV19 | few
TGTGCCACCAGCAGAGGGGGGACAGTGGACGAGCAGTACTTC | CATSRGGTVDEQYF | TRBJ2-7 | TRBD1 | TRBV15 | NA
TGTGCCAGCAGACCCACAGAGTCCGTTGGGTTCTTC | CASRPTESVGFF | TRBJ2-1 | NA | TRBV2 | NA
TGTGCCAGCAAAGACAGGATGGGGGAAGCTTTCTTT | CASKDRMGEAFF | TRBJ1-1 | NA | TRBV12-3/TRBV12-4 | NA
TGTGCCAGCAGGAGGGGGACCCAAGAGACCCAGTACTTC | CASRRGTQETQYF | TRBJ2-5 | NA | TRBV2 | NA
TGTGCCAGCAGCTTACAGGGGGACTTCACTGAAGCTTTCTTT | CASSLQGDFTEAFF | TRBJ1-1 | TRBD1 | TRBV5-5 | NA
TGTGCCAGCAGCCCCCAGACAGTTAACGGGGAGACCCAGTACTTC | CASSPQTVNGETQYF | TRBJ2-5 | NA | TRBV7-9 | NA
TGTGCTAGCAGCTTGGGGGCCGGCCAAGAGACCCAGTACTTC | CASSLGAGQETQYF | TRBJ2-5 | NA | TRBV7-7 | NA
TGCGCCAGCAGCTTGGCGGGGGGGCAGCAGCCCCAGCATTTT | CASSLAGGQQPQHF | TRBJ1-5 | NA | TRBV5-1 | NA
TGTGCCTGGAGGGAGGACAGCTACGAGCAGTACTTC | CAWREDSYEQYF | TRBJ2-7 | NA | TRBV30 | NA
TGTGCCAGCAGCCTGGGACAGCCCACAGATACGCAGTATTTT | CASSLGQPTDTQYF | TRBJ2-3 | TRBD1 | TRBV16 | few
TGTGCCAGCAGAATAGGGACAGGGCTCAATCAGCCCCAGCATTTT | CASRIGTGLNQPQHF | TRBJ1-5 | TRBD1 | TRBV6-6 | NA
TGCGCCAGCAGCACGGGGGACGCTAGACGGACAGATACGCAGTATTTT | CASSTGDARRTDTQYF | TRBJ2-3 | NA | TRBV5-1 | NA
TGTGCCAGAGGCCCAAGGTCCACAGGTACCTACGAGCAGTACTTC | CARGPRSTGTYEQYF | TRBJ2-7 | NA | TRBV21-1 | few
TGTGCCAGCAGTCGACAGGGAGTAAGGCCCCAGCATTTT | CASSRQGVRPQHF | TRBJ1-5 | TRBD1 | TRBV2 | NA
TGCGCCAGCAGCTTGCTGCGGGCCGACAATGAGCAGTTCTTC | CASSLLRADNEQFF | TRBJ2-1 | NA | TRBV5-1 | once
TGTGCCAGCAGTGAGTCCCTTTGGGGGGGCGAGCAGTACTTC | CASSESLWGGEQYF | TRBJ2-7 | TRBD2 | TRBV6-4 | NA
TGTGCCAGCAGCTTAGGACAGAGCAATCAGCCCCAGCATTTT | CASSLGQSNQPQHF | TRBJ1-5 | NA | TRBV7-8 | NA
TGTGCCTGGAGTTCACAGGGGGACACTGAAGCTTTCTTT | CAWSSQGDTEAFF | TRBJ1-1 | TRBD1 | TRBV30 | NA
TGTGCCAGCAGCTTAGGGGCAGGGATGGGTCAGCCCCAGCATTTT | CASSLGAGMGQPQHF | TRBJ1-5 | NA | TRBV7-2 | NA
TGTGCCAGCAGCCCAACCGGGGAGCAGCCCCAGCATTTT | CASSPTGEQPQHF | TRBJ1-5 | NA | TRBV9 | NA
TGTGCCAGCAGTGAAGGTCTTGGGACAGGGGGCCGTGGGGCCAACGTCCTGACTTTC | CASSEGLGTGGRGANVLTF | TRBJ2-6 | TRBD1 | TRBV2 | NA